Presented here are 9 T cell receptor beta chains from one specimen sequenced in a study of a mutant IDH1 vaccine in newly diagnosed glioma. Time point given: week 23, last vaccination. The study gave 300 ug of mutant IDH1 20-mer peptide per vaccine dose, with topical imiquimod. These TCRs' antigens remain unknown. This table comes from immunoSEQ multiplex PCR, and its TCRdb copy is limited to in-frame clones, with some not included. The sample lists about 54,000 clones, about 90% occurring once. The sample consisted of PBMCs, taken from a glioma patient whose treatment included an IDH1 peptide vaccine. Every receptor here comes from a man aged 35 to 55 with glioma.

The rearrangement uses TRBV18 and TRBJ2-1, with TRBD2 identical over 13 bases. This CDR3 is 15 amino acids long. Germline values: CDR1 KGHSH, CDR2 LQKENI. Germline trimming cut 3 bases from V and 15 bases from J; bases unmatched to any gene: 11. CDR3 loop: CASSPGLAGRSTRFF. In DNA form, the CDR3 reads TGTGCCAGCTCACCGGGACTAGCGGGAAGGAGTACGAGGTTCTTC.

The V gene is TRBV5-1, the J gene TRBJ2-7; D may be TRBD1 (5 bases). The V gene's germline CDR1 is SGHRS and CDR2 YFSETQ. The CDR3 is 14 amino acids. The ends were cut back, 0 bases at V and 0 bases at J, with 7 bases in the middle. CDR3 in DNA: TGCGCCAGCAGCTTGGGGGGCGACTCCTACGAGCAGTACTTC. It translates to CASSLGGDSYEQYF.

The rearrangement joins TRBV15 to TRBJ1-1; D unclear. This CDR3 comprises 12 residues. Trimming removed 0 bases from V and 5 bases from J, with 4 bases in between. Germline values: CDR1 LNHNV, CDR2 YYDKDF (reference sequence). CDR3 amino acids: CATSRENTEAFF. CDR3 bases: TGTGCCACCAGCAGAGAGAATACTGAAGCTTTCTTT.

The chain joins TRBV5-1 to TRBJ2-3; D gene uncertain. This CDR3 has 13 amino acids. Germline loops: CDR1 SGHRS, CDR2 YFSETQ. V was cut by 2 bases and J by 5 bases, with 9 bases left in between. The CDR3 loop reads CASSFKTEDTQYF. The CDR3 nucleotides are TGCGCCAGCAGCTTTAAGACTGAAGATACGCAGTATTTT.

V and J are TRBV4-2 and TRBJ1-3, with TRBD1 identical over 8 bases. This CDR3 contains 14 residues. Germline loops: CDR1 LGHNA, CDR2 YNFKEQ. With V trimmed by 8 bases and J by 4 bases, 7 bases remained unmatched. The CDR3 DNA is TGTGCCAGCGACCAGGGGGCAAACGGAAACACCATATATTTT. Translating it yields CASDQGANGNTIYF.

The chain uses TRBV27 and TRBJ2-7; D remains unclear. V dropped 1 base and J dropped 5 bases, with 9 bases sitting between them. CDR3 length: 13 residues. Per germline, CDR1 MNHEY and CDR2 SMNVEV (reference sequence). CDR3 in amino acids: CASSLFGRDEQYF. The CDR3 region has the DNA TGTGCCAGCAGTTTATTCGGACGGGACGAGCAGTACTTC.

This chain uses TRBV6-5 with TRBJ1-2, with a weak D call TRBD1 (6 bases). Germline V CDR1 and CDR2: MNHEY, SVGAGI. V lost 2 bases, J lost 7 bases, and 14 bases lay in between. This CDR3 contains 14 residues. The CDR3 nucleotides are TGTGCCAGCAGTTACGTCGCAGGGGCGAGTGGCTACACCTTC. It yields the protein CASSYVAGASGYTF.

The chain is built from TRBV28 and TRBJ1-5; D uncertain. The CDR3 covers 14 residues. Trimming stripped 3 bases from V and 2 bases from J, with 8 bases between. Germline V gene sequence: CDR1 MDHEN, CDR2 SYDVKM. CDR3 protein: CASSLPFGNQPQHF. In DNA form, the CDR3 reads TGTGCCAGCAGTTTGCCCTTCGGCAATCAGCCCCAGCATTTT.

The chain uses TRBV5-1 and TRBJ2-7, with D maybe TRBD1 (6 bases). Germline-derived CDR1 and CDR2 are SGHRS and YFSETQ. V lost 0 bases to trimming and J lost 5 bases, with 15 bases between them. The CDR3 has 15 residues. CDR3 sequence reads: CASSLVGAGFDEQYF. The CDR3 DNA reads TGCGCCAGCAGCTTGGTGGGGGCAGGGTTCGACGAGCAGTACTTC.